This T cell receptor (beta chain) was observed in a study of breast tumors, draining lymph nodes, adjacent tissues. TCRdb reanalysed the multiplex PCR reads using MiXCR and keeps one entry per CDR3 protein. The repertoire includes about 11,000 distinct CDR3 sequences, around 34% of them detected once, and roughly 15% sits in the top ten. Study-wide results and limits: Tumors had less TCR diversity than lymph nodes, more than nontumor tissue.

This clonotype was observed at least ten times. Its specificity is not known. This CDR3 has 12 amino acids. Germline V gene lookup returns CDR1 DFQATT and CDR2 SNEGSKA (reference sequence). V was pared by 6 bases and J by 4 bases, with 3 bases of the junction left unmatched. The specimen was breast tumor tissue. The chain combines TRBV20-1 with TRBJ1-5, with 7 bases that match TRBD1. This receptor was obtained from a female donor with breast cancer. Some clones in this sample may be carry-over from other donors' samples. The CDR3 region is CSARTGNQPQHF. The CDR3 DNA is TGCAGTGCCCGGACAGGTAATCAGCCCCAGCATTTT.